Listed below are T cell receptor beta chains from one sample, sequenced in a study of beta chain features in type 1 diabetes. Measured with immunoSEQ multiplex PCR; TCRdb has only the in-frame clones, and not every one. The data contain 130,000 to 150,000 clones, roughly 7.2% of them seen just once; the ten biggest clones take up roughly 1.5%. Sequencing used central memory CD4+ T cells from blood. These receptors were obtained from a young woman in good health. Both conserved end residues are part of each CDR3. A D gene is named only where the DNA matches it firmly. Clone size is shown for a subset of rows, as once, few, many or a class of expanded clone.

>.|TRBJ1-4|TRBV4-3|TRBD1
TGCGCCAGCAGCCAAGAGACCGGGACAGGGAGGTCTAATGAAAAACTGTTTTTT
CASSQETGTGRSNEKLFF
>.|TRBJ2-1|TRBV9|.
TGTGCCAGCAGCGTAGCTGGCGGGACCAACTACAATGAGCAGTTCTTC
CASSVAGGTNYNEQFF
>.|TRBJ1-5|TRBV28|TRBD1
TGTGCCAGCAGAGTGACAGGGGGCGCGGGCCAGCCCCAGCATTTT
CASRVTGGAGQPQHF
>.|TRBJ2-3|TRBV30|.
TGTGCCTGGATTTTTGCCGGTACGCAGTATTTT
CAWIFAGTQYF
>few|TRBJ2-7|TRBV27|.
TGTGCCAGCAGTTTAGAGGTAGGCTACGAGCAGTACTTC
CASSLEVGYEQYF
>.|TRBJ2-1|TRBV20-1|.
TGCAGTGCTAGCGGTTACAATGAGCAGTTCTTC
CSASGYNEQFF
>few|TRBJ2-7|TRBV7-2|.
TGTGCCAGCAGCGCCGACAGTCGGGAGCAGTACTTC
CASSADSREQYF
>.|TRBJ2-2|TRBV11-2|TRBD2
TGTGCCAGCAGCTCTATTAGCGGGGAGGACACCGGGGAGCTGTTTTTT
CASSSISGEDTGELFF
>.|TRBJ2-5|TRBV9|TRBD2
TGTGCCAGCAGCTCCCCCCGACTAGCGGGAGAGGGTCGAGAGACCCAGTACTTC
CASSSPRLAGEGRETQYF
>.|TRBJ1-3|TRBV5-1|TRBD1
TGCGCCAGCAGCTTCGGGGGACAGAGGCCTGGAAACACCATATATTTT
CASSFGGQRPGNTIYF
>many|TRBJ2-5|TRBV7-8|TRBD2
TGTGCCAGCAGCTTAGCGGGACTAGCGGGAGTGTTGGAGACCCAGTACTTC
CASSLAGLAGVLETQYF
>many|TRBJ2-1|TRBV14|.
TGTGCCAGCAGCCTAGCTAGCGCGCACAATGAGCAGTTCTTC
CASSLASAHNEQFF
>few|TRBJ2-5|TRBV5-6|TRBD1
TGTGCCAGCAGCTTGCGGACAGGGGGCTTAGAGACCCAGTACTTC
CASSLRTGGLETQYF
>many|TRBJ2-1|TRBV10-3|.
TGTGCCACCCGGGAAGACAATGAGCAGTTCTTC
CATREDNEQFF
>few|TRBJ2-7|TRBV30|TRBD2
TGTGCCTGGAGAGGACTAGCGGGAGCTCGCGAGCAGTACTTC
CAWRGLAGAREQYF
>few|TRBJ2-2|TRBV5-1|.
TGCGCCAGCAGCTTGATAGGGGACACCGGGGAGCTGTTTTTT
CASSLIGDTGELFF